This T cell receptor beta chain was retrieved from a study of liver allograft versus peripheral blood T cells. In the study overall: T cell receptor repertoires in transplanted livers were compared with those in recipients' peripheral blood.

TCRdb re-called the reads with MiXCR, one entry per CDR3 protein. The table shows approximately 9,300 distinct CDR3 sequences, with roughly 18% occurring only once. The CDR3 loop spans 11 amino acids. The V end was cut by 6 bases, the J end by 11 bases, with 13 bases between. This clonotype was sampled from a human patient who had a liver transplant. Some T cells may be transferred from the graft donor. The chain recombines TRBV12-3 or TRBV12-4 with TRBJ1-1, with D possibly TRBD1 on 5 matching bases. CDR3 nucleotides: TGTGCCAGCAGCCTCAGGGAAAACGCTTTCTTT. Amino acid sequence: CASSLRENAFF.